A single sample is the source of the 8 T cell receptor beta chains below, sequenced in a study of identical twins. TCRdb reprocessed the 5' RACE reads via MiXCR and lists one record per CDR3 protein. The sample has over 250,000 distinct CDR3 sequences, nearly 9.5% seen once. A further study also used this sample, focusing on yellow fever vaccine responses in identical twins.

The sample taken for sequencing was CD8+ T cells sorted from blood. Receptors originate from a woman younger than 30 in good health.

The chain uses TRBV5-1 and TRBJ2-7; 7 bases align to TRBD1. Looked up from germline, CDR1 is SGHRS and CDR2 is YFSETQ. V shed 0 bases, J shed 3 bases, and the junction held 6 bases outside the gene matches. This CDR3 is 15 amino acids long. As DNA, the CDR3 is TGCGCCAGCAGCTTGGGAGGGGGCGCCTTCTACGAGCAGTACTTC. It is translated as CASSLGGGAFYEQYF.

The chain has TRBV9 and TRBJ2-2, with D unresolved. There are 17 residues in the CDR3. CDR1 and CDR2 from the germline V gene are SGDLS and YYNGEE. Deletions cut 1 base from V and 1 base from J, with 14 bases between. CDR3 in DNA: TGTGCCAGCAGCGTAACGCTAGGACCACAGAACACCGGGGAGCTGTTTTTT. It encodes CASSVTLGPQNTGELFF. The full variable domain, with the rest looked up from reference TRBV9 and TRBJ2-2, is DSGVTQTPKHLITATGQRVTLRCSPRSGDLSVYWYQQSLDQGLQFLIQYYNGEERAKGNILERFSAQQFPDLHSELNLSSLELGDSALYFCASSVTLGPQNTGELFFGEGSRLTVL.

The chain couples TRBV7-9 to TRBJ2-7, with a tentative D call TRBD2 (5 bases). Germline CDR1 reads SEHNR; CDR2 reads FQNEAQ (reference sequence). V dropped 5 bases and J dropped 0 bases, with 17 bases sitting between them. The CDR3 has 16 amino acids. CDR3 protein: CASSEWGSADSYEQYF. For the CDR3, the DNA is TGTGCCAGCAGCGAATGGGGTAGCGCCGACTCCTACGAGCAGTACTTC.

V gene TRBV30 combines with J gene TRBJ2-5, with TRBD1 identical over 9 bases. The ends lost 3 bases at V and 3 bases at J; junction bases unmatched: 8. The V gene's germline CDR1 is GTSNPN and CDR2 SVGIG (reference sequence). This CDR3 has 15 residues. CDR3 residues: CAWSHKDRGKETQYF. The DNA of the CDR3 is TGTGCCTGGAGCCATAAGGACAGGGGTAAAGAGACCCAGTACTTC.

This clonotype appeared a few times. V is TRBV5-1 and J is TRBJ2-1; D remains ambiguous. V shed 1 base and J shed 5 bases, with 7 bases lying between them. The CDR3 has 13 residues. CDR1 is SGHRS, CDR2 YFSETQ, per germline. CDR3 sequence: CASSLIQDNEQFF. CDR3 sequence (DNA): TGCGCCAGCAGCTTGATTCAGGACAATGAGCAGTTCTTC.

The V gene is TRBV24-1, the J gene TRBJ2-2; D gene uncertain. Germline CDR1 reads KGHDR; CDR2 reads SFDVKD. The CDR3 has 15 amino acids. Trimming removed 4 bases from V and 9 bases from J, with 17 bases in between. The chain's CDR3 is CATSEWEGPGRELFF. CDR3 coding DNA: TGTGCCACCAGTGAGTGGGAAGGTCCCGGGCGGGAGCTGTTTTTT.

The chain is built from TRBV5-1 and TRBJ2-2; D not resolved. The CDR3 runs to 13 residues. The germline V and J ends were trimmed by 3 bases and 6 bases, with 9 bases remaining between them. Per the germline V gene, CDR1 is SGHRS and CDR2 is YFSETQ. CDR3 in DNA: TGCGCCAGCAGCTCCCTTAATGCCGGGGAGCTGTTTTTT. Its protein product is CASSSLNAGELFF.

At least ten counts were recorded for this clonotype. The chain recombines TRBV27 with TRBJ2-3, with 8 bases identical to TRBD2. After removal of 8 bases from V and 3 bases from J, the junction contained 10 bases not matched to a gene. Germline values: CDR1 MNHEY, CDR2 SMNVEV (reference sequence). The CDR3 sequence is 15 residues long. The CDR3, as DNA: TGTGCCAGCGGCCGCCTGCGGGGGGATACAGATACGCAGTATTTT. It encodes CASGRLRGDTDTQYF.